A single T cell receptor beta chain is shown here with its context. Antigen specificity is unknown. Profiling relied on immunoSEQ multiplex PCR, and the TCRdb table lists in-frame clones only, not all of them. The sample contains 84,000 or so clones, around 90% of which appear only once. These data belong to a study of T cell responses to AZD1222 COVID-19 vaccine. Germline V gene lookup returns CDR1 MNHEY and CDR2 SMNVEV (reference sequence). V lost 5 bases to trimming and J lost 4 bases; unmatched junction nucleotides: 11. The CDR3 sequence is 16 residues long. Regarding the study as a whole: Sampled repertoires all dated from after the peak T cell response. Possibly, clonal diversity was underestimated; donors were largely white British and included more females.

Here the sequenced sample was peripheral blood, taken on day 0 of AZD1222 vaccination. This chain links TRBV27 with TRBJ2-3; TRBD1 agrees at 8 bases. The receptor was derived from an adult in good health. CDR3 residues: CASSPGQGFMADTQYF. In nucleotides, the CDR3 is TGTGCCAGCAGTCCCGGACAGGGTTTTATGGCAGATACGCAGTATTTT.